The clone carrying this T cell receptor beta chain was seen a handful of times. Its antigen is undetermined. This CDR3 spans 17 amino acids. Trimming cost V 3 bases and J 0 bases, with 15 bases left between them. The germline V gene encodes CDR1 LNHDA and CDR2 SQIVND (reference sequence). These data belong to a study of Graves' ophthalmopathy and Graves' hyperthyroidism. Study-wide background: The term stable hyperthyroidism indicated an absence of ophthalmopathy within 18 months of follow-up. General study points: Thyroid clonotypes that were expanded above 0.001 frequency mostly also appeared in blood.

Aged 18 to 65, hyperthyroidism patients had new diagnoses of under 2 months' duration. As the template, RNA transcripts were used to amplify TCR beta CDR3 regions. Second-round multiplex PCR came after a first-round RT-PCR that employed HTBI primers. TCRdb itself ran the multiplex PCR reads through MiXCR, one entry per CDR3 protein. The data hold over a million distinct CDR3 sequences, with 36% observed a single time. This clonotype originated in an adult man with Graves' hyperthyroidism. Material: peripheral blood or thyroid tissue (not recorded which). V gene TRBV19 combines with J gene TRBJ1-5; the D gene is possibly TRBD1 (5 bases). The CDR3 sequence is CASSISRAAYSNQPQHF. Written as DNA, the CDR3 is TGTGCCAGTAGTATTTCCAGGGCAGCGTATAGCAATCAGCCCCAGCATTTT.